The 9 T cell receptor beta chains reported below all come from one sample, sequenced in a study of blood T cell repertoires in COVID-19. The assay was immunoSEQ multiplex PCR, and TCRdb's table has in-frame clones only and misses some. The profile shows about 50,000 clones, 90% of them singletons. The sequencing sample was made of peripheral blood. These receptors came from a human donor in a cohort sampled during active COVID-19.

The chain employs TRBV20-1 and TRBJ2-7, with D unclear. From germline, CDR1 is DFQATT and CDR2 SNEGSKA (reference sequence). Trimming cost V 3 bases and J 4 bases, with 7 bases left between them. CDR3 length equals 11 residues. Here the CDR3 DNA reads TGCAGTGCTAGGGCGGTTTACGAGCAGTACTTC. Encoded protein: CSARAVYEQYF.

V usage is TRBV27 and J usage is TRBJ2-1; TRBD1 matches 8 bases. Per germline, CDR1 MNHEY and CDR2 SMNVEV (reference sequence). This CDR3 spans 17 amino acids. V trimming: 2 bases; J trimming: 7 bases; junction bases outside the gene matches: 13. CDR3 sequence reads: CASSLPRQGRWPNEQFF. CDR3 nucleotides: TGTGCCAGCAGTTTACCAAGACAGGGGAGGTGGCCTAATGAGCAGTTCTTC.

This sequence joins TRBV14 and TRBJ1-1; D gene ambiguous. V shed 4 bases and J shed 5 bases, with 14 bases lying between them. Germline CDR1 and CDR2: SGHDN and FVKESK. There are 14 residues in the CDR3. The DNA of the CDR3 is TGTGCCAGCAGCCTGCTGCGGGTAGGGACTGAAGCTTTCTTT. Translation: CASSLLRVGTEAFF.

V and J are TRBV2 and TRBJ2-1; TRBD2 agrees at 9 bases. The V gene end was trimmed by 5 bases and the J gene end by 0 bases; junction bases not matched to a gene: 11. Germline CDR1 SNHLY, CDR2 FYNNEI. The CDR3 is made up of 18 amino acids. Written as DNA, the CDR3 is TGTGCCAGCAGTTATGCGGGAGGGCCTGTCACCTCCTACAATGAGCAGTTCTTC. It specifies CASSYAGGPVTSYNEQFF.

The chain employs TRBV7-8 and TRBJ1-1, with a weak D call TRBD1 (6 bases). Germline CDR1 is SGHVS and CDR2 is FQNEAQ. Between the trimmed V and J ends, which lost 1 base and 2 bases, there was a span of 8 bases. The CDR3 is 14 residues long. In DNA, the CDR3 is TGTGCCAGCAGCTTAGATGGGGGCAACACTGAAGCTTTCTTT. Protein: CASSLDGGNTEAFF.

The V and J genes are TRBV11-2 and TRBJ2-7; D remains unclear. This CDR3 region has 15 residues. Trimming cost V 1 base and J 3 bases, with 13 bases left between them. Looked up from germline, CDR1 is SGHAT and CDR2 is FQNNGV. The CDR3 loop reads CASSLVVTTDYEQYF. The CDR3 DNA reads TGTGCCAGCAGCTTAGTGGTGACAACTGACTACGAGCAGTACTTC.

A single count supports this clone. The chain uses TRBV2 and TRBJ1-4, with 8 bases identical to TRBD1. The CDR3 totals 14 residues. V shed 5 bases and J 7 bases; nucleotides not matched to a gene: 6. Germline V gene data show CDR1 as SNHLY and CDR2 as FYNNEI. The CDR3, as DNA: TGTGCCAGCAGTTTTACAGGGGGAGGTGAAAAACTGTTTTTT. This encodes CASSFTGGGEKLFF.

J is TRBJ2-7 and V is TRBV2; D is perhaps TRBD1 (5 bases). The CDR3 is 13 residues long. Per germline, CDR1 SNHLY and CDR2 FYNNEI. Trimming pared 2 bases from V and 1 base from J, leaving 6 bases between. CDR3 coding DNA: TGTGCCAGCAGTGAACCAGGGTCCTACGAGCAGTACTTC. Translated: CASSEPGSYEQYF.

This chain joins TRBV5-6 and TRBJ2-7; 9 bases line up with TRBD1. After removal of 4 bases from V and 3 bases from J, the junction contained 5 bases not matched to a gene. The length of the CDR3 is 14 residues. Per the germline V gene, CDR1 is SGHDT and CDR2 is YYEEEE. CDR3 coding DNA: TGTGCCAGCAGCCTGGGACAGGGCTACTACGAGCAGTACGTC. Translation gives CASSLGQGYYEQYV.